This entry features one T cell receptor (beta chain) sequence. The germline V gene has CDR1 MDHEN and CDR2 SYDVKM. The CDR3 has 13 amino acids. Trimming cost V 7 bases and J 2 bases; bases outside gene matches: 3. These data come from a study of blood T cell repertoires in COVID-19. Study as a whole: The samples span acute and convalescent COVID-19 from the United States, Italy and Spain. Nucleic acid was either cDNA or gDNA, and it came from T cells, B-cell-depleted T cells, or PBMCs.

Under the authors' procedure: Amplification from reference gene primers served as the basis for estimated nucleated cell counts. Data came from immunoSEQ multiplex PCR; TCRdb stores just in-frame clones and leaves some out. V, J and clone size are taken as reported in that table, and D and trimming were inferred from the DNA itself. Here the sample spans about 180,000 clones, 90% being singletons. The sample was peripheral blood. V gene TRBV28 combines with J gene TRBJ1-2; 8 nucleotides line up with TRBD1. This clonotype was sampled from a man in his fifties or sixties with acute or convalescent COVID-19. CDR3: CASIRQGNYGYTF. As DNA, the CDR3 is TGTGCCAGCATTCGACAGGGGAACTATGGCTACACCTTC.